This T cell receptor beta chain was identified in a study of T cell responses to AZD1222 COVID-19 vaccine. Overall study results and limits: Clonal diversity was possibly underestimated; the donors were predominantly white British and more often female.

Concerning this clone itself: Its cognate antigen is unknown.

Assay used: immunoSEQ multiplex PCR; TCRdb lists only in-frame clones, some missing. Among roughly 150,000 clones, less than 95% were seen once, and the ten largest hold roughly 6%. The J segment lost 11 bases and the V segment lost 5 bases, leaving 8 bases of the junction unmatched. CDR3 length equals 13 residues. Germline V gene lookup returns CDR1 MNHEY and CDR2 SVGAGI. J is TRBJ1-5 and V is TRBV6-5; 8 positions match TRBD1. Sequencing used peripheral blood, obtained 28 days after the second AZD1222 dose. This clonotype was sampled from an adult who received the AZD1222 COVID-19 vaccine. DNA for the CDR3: TGTGCCAGCAGTCCGGGACAGGCCTTTGCCCAGCATTTT. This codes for CASSPGQAFAQHF.